The source of this T cell receptor (beta chain) is a study of metastatic and nonmetastatic thyroid tumors. Turning to the study itself: Repertoires of blood and of tissue (tumor or nodule) from malignant and benign thyroid patients were compared.

All patients were treatment-naive before thyroid surgery. Through MiXCR, TCRdb re-clonotyped the PCR reads. Of tens of thousands of clones listed, roughly a sixth are singletons. Whole-study findings and limits: Within blood and tumor, benign nodules reportedly had significantly lower TCR beta diversity than malignant thyroid tumors did.

This clone was seen a handful of times. Antigen specificity is unknown. There are 13 residues in the CDR3. Trimming removed 3 bases from V and 12 bases from J, with 17 bases in between. Looked up from germline, CDR1 is GTSNPN and CDR2 is SVGIG (reference sequence). The sequenced sample consisted of adjacent normal tissue. The origin of this receptor is a male donor with papillary thyroid cancer or a benign thyroid nodule (not recorded which). Some clones in this sample may be carry-over from other donors' samples. This chain links TRBV30 with TRBJ1-4; D might be TRBD1 (5 bases). Here the CDR3 reads CAWSPSALGELFF. The CDR3 DNA is TGTGCCTGGAGCCCGTCGGCTCTAGGGGAACTGTTTTTT.